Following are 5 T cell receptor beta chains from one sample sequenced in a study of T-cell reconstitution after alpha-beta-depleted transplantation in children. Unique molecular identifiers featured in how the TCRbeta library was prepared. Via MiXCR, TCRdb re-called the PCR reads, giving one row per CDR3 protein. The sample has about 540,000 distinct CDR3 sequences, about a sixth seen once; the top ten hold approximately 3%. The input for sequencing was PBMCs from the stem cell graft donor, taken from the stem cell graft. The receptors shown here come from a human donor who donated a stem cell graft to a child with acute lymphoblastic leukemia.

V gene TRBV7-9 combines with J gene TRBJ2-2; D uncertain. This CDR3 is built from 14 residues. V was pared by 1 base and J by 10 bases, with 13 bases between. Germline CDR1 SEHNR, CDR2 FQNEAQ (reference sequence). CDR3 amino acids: CASSLVGLTEELFF. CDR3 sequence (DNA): TGTGCCAGCAGCTTAGTGGGCCTGACGGAGGAGCTGTTTTTT. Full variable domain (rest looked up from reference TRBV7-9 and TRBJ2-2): DTGVSQNPRHKITKRGQNVTFRCDPISEHNRLYWYRQTLGQGPEFLTYFQNEAQLEKSRLLSDRFSAERPKGSFSTLEIQRTEQGDSAMYLCASSLVGLTEELFFGEGSRLTVL.

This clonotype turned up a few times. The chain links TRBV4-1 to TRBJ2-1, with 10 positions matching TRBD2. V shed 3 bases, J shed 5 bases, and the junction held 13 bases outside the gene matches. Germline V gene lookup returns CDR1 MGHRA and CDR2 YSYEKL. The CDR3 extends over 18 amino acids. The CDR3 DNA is TGCGCCAGCAGCCAGAGGTTCCTTCGGACTAGCGGAGACAATGAGCAGTTCTTC. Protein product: CASSQRFLRTSGDNEQFF.

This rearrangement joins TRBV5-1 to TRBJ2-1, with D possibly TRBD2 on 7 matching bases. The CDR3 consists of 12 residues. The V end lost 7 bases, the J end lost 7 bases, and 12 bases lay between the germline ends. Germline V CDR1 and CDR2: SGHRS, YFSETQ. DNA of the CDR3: TGCGCCAGCGGGAGGGGGGTGAATGAGCAGTTCTTC. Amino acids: CASGRGVNEQFF.

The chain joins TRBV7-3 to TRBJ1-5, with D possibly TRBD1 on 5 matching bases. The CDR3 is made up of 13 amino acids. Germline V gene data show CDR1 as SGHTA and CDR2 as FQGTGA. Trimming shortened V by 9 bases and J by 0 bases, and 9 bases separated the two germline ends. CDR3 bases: TGTGCCAGTAACGGGGCTAGCAATCAGCCCCAGCATTTT. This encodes CASNGASNQPQHF.

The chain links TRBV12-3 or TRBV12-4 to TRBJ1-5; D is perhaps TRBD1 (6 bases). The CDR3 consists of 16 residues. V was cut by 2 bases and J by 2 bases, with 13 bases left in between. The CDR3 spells CASSLRGRGGNQPQHF. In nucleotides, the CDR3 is TGTGCCAGCAGTTTACGGGGCAGGGGAGGCAATCAGCCCCAGCATTTT.